This TCR beta chain comes out of a study of monozygotic twins with inflammatory bowel disease. The CDR3 runs to 19 residues. Germline V gene lookup returns CDR1 ENHRY and CDR2 SYGVKD. After re-calling the 5' RACE reads, TCRdb lists one entry per CDR3 protein, DNA absent. The sample's table shows 300,000 to 450,000 distinct CDR3 sequences. The genes are TRBV10-3 and TRBJ2-7; without DNA, the TCRdb call of TRBD2 cannot be checked. This TCR came from a human donor with ulcerative colitis or Crohn's disease, or a healthy co-twin of an affected twin (not recorded which). The sample consisted of blood. CDR3 protein: CAISEWASGGAERSYEQYF.